A single sample is the source of the 8 T cell receptor beta chains below, sequenced in a study of blood T cell repertoires in COVID-19. The protocol was immunoSEQ multiplex PCR, while the TCRdb copy is restricted to in-frame clones and leaves out a portion. The table includes 150,000 to 200,000 clones, roughly 84% detected once. The sequencing input was PBMCs or T cells enriched from blood (not recorded which). All receptors come from a human donor with acute COVID-19. The donor label of this sample is uncertain.

The chain carries TRBV19 and TRBJ2-5; TRBD2 agrees at 12 bases. V shed 5 bases and J 5 bases; nucleotides not matched to a gene: 9. This CDR3 contains 16 residues. The germline CDR1 and CDR2 sequences are LNHDA and SQIVND (reference sequence). CDR3 residues: CASSYTVGTSGETQYF. The CDR3 DNA sequence: TGTGCCAGTAGTTACACTGTGGGGACTAGCGGGGAGACCCAGTACTTC.

A single count supports this clone. The chain uses TRBV4-2 and TRBJ1-1; perhaps TRBD1 as D (5 bases). Germline CDR1 reads LGHNA; CDR2 reads YNFKEQ. The CDR3 loop spans 15 amino acids. Trimming stripped 1 base from V and 1 base from J, with 10 bases between. The CDR3 DNA sequence: TGTGCCAGCAGCCAAGGGGGGGGTGAGAACACTGAAGCTTTCTTT. It specifies CASSQGGGENTEAFF.

This clone occurred a few times. J is TRBJ2-7 and V is TRBV9; a possible D gene is TRBD1 (6 bases). Germline V CDR1 and CDR2: SGDLS, YYNGEE. Trimming took off 0 bases at V and 4 bases at J, with 11 bases between the two ends. The CDR3 runs to 14 residues. The CDR3 sequence is CASSVATGQYEQYF. In DNA, the CDR3 is TGTGCCAGCAGCGTAGCTACAGGGCAATACGAGCAGTACTTC.

The chain uses TRBV12-5 and TRBJ1-3, with TRBD1 identical over 11 bases. The CDR3 runs 17 residues. After removal of 1 base from V and 4 bases from J, the junction contained 6 bases not matched to a gene. Germline CDR1 is LGHNT and CDR2 is FRNRAP. The DNA for the CDR3 is TGTGCTAGTGGTTTGGGGACAGGGGGCAAGAGAGGAAACACCATATATTTT. It codes for CASGLGTGGKRGNTIYF.

The J gene is TRBJ1-2, the V gene TRBV2; weak D call: TRBD1 (6 bases). The CDR3 is 13 amino acids. CDR1 is SNHLY and CDR2 is FYNNEI in the germline V gene. Written as DNA, the CDR3 is TGTGCTTCGAGGGGAGGGGGGTACTATGGCTACACCTTC. It yields the protein CASRGGGYYGYTF.

The CDR3 DNA is TGTGCCAGCTCACCGTCGATAAAGGGGATCTACGAGCAGTACTTC. Its translation is CASSPSIKGIYEQYF. This sequence joins TRBV18 and TRBJ2-7; D may be TRBD1 (5 bases). V was clipped by 3 bases and J by 3 bases, with 15 bases between them. The CDR3 runs to 15 residues. Looked up from germline, CDR1 is KGHSH and CDR2 is LQKENI.

The chain recombines TRBV4-2 with TRBJ1-2; D unclear. The ends were cut back, 4 bases at V and 3 bases at J, with 6 bases in the middle. Germline CDR1 is LGHNA and CDR2 is YNFKEQ. This CDR3 comprises 12 residues. In DNA form, the CDR3 reads TGTGCCAGCAGCCGAGGGTACTATGGCTACACCTTC. Residues: CASSRGYYGYTF.

A few counts support this clone. This chain uses TRBV11-3 with TRBJ2-1, with 7 nucleotides matching TRBD2. The CDR3 is 14 amino acids. Germline CDR1 SGHNT, CDR2 YENEEA. With V trimmed by 4 bases and J by 5 bases, 5 bases remained unmatched. For the CDR3, the DNA is TGTGCCAGCAGCTCTTGGGAGGGAGACAATGAGCAGTTCTTC. Protein product: CASSSWEGDNEQFF.